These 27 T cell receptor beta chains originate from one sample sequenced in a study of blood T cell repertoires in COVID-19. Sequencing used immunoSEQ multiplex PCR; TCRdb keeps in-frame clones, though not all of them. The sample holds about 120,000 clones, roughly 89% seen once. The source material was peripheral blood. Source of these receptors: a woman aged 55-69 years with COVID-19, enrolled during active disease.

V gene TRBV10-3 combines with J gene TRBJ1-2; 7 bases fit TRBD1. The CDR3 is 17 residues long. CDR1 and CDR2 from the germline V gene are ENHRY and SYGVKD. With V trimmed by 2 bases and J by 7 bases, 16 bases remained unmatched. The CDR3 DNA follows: TGTGCCATCAGTGAGAATAGTGGACGACAGGGATCAAGTGGCTACACCTTC. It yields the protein CAISENSGRQGSSGYTF.

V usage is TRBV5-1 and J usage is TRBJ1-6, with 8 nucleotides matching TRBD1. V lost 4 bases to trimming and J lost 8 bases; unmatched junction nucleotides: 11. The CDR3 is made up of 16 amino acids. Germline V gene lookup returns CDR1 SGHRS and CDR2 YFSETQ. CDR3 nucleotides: TGCGCCAGCAGCCCATGGGCCGTGACAGGGGATTCACCCCTCCACTTT. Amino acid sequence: CASSPWAVTGDSPLHF.

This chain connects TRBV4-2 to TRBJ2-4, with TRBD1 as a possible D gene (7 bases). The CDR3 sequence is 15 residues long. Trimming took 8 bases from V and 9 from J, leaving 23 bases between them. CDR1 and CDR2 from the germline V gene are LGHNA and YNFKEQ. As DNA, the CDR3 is TGTGCCAGCGGGGCCAAAGGGCAGGGGGGTGGCATTCAGTACTTC. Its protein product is CASGAKGQGGGIQYF.

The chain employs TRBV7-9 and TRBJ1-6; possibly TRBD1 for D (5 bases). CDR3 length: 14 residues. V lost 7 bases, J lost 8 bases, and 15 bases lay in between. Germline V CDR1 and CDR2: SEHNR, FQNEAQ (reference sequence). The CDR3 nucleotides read TGTGCCAGCACGTTGACAGCTCGCTATTCACCCCTCCACTTT. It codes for CASTLTARYSPLHF. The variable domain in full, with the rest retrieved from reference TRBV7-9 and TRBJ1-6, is DTGVSQNPRHKITKRGQNVTFRCDPISEHNRLYWYRQTLGQGPEFLTYFQNEAQLEKSRLLSDRFSAERPKGSFSTLEIQRTEQGDSAMYLCASTLTARYSPLHFGNGTRLTVT.

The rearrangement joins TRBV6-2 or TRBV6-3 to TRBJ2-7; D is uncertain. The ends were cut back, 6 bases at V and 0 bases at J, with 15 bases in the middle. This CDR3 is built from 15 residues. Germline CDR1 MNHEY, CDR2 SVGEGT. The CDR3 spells CASSDARPSSYEQYF. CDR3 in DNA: TGTGCCAGCAGCGACGCCAGGCCGAGCTCCTACGAGCAGTACTTC.

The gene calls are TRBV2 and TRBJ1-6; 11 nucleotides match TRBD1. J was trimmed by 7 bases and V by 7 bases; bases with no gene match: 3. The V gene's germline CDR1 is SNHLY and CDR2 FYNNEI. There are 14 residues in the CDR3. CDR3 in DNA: TGTGCCAGCAAACGGGACAGGGGGAATTCACCCCTCCACTTT. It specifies CASKRDRGNSPLHF.

The CDR3 region has the DNA TGTGCCAGCTCACCACCCCAGGGAAACATTCAGTACTTC. Amino acid sequence: CASSPPQGNIQYF. The chain couples TRBV18 to TRBJ2-4, with a possible D match to TRBD1 (5 bases). The CDR3 sequence is 13 residues long. Trimming shortened V by 0 bases and J by 6 bases, and 6 bases separated the two germline ends. Germline V lookup: CDR1 KGHSH, CDR2 LQKENI.

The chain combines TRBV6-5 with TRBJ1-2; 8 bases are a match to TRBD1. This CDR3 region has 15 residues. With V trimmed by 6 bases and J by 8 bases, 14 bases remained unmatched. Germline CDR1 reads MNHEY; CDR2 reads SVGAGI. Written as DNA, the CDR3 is TGTGCCAGCAGCCGCAGTCCAGAGACAGGGGACGGCTACACCTTC. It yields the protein CASSRSPETGDGYTF.

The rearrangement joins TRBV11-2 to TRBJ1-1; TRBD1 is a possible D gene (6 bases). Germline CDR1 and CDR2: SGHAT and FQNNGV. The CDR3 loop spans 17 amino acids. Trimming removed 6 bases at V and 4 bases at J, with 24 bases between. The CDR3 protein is CASRIRGGDARSTEAFF. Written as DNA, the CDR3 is TGTGCCAGCAGGATTAGGGGGGGGGACGCCCGGAGCACTGAAGCTTTCTTT. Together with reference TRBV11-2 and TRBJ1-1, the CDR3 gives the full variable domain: EAGVAQSPRYKIIEKRQSVAFWCNPISGHATLYWYQQILGQGPKLLIQFQNNGVVDDSQLPKDRFSAERLKGVDSTLKIQPAKLEDSAVYLCASRIRGGDARSTEAFFGQGTRLTVV.

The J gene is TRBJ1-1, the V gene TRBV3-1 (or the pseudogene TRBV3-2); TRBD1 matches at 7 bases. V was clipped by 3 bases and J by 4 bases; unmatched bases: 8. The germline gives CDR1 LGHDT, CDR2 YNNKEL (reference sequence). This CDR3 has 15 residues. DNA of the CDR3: TGTGCCAGCAGCCAGCCCAGGGGGTTGGGCACTGAAGCTTTCTTT. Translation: CASSQPRGLGTEAFF.

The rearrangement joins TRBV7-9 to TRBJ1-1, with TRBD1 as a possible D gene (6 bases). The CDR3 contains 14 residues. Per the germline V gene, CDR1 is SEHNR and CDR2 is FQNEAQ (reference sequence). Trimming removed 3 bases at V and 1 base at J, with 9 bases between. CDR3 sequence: CASSLGAPNTEAFF. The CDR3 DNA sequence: TGTGCCAGCAGCTTGGGGGCTCCGAACACTGAAGCTTTCTTT.

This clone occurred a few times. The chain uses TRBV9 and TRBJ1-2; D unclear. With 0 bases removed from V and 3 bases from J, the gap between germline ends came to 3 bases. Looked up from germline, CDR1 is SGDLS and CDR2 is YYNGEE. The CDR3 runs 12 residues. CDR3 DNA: TGTGCCAGCAGCGTAGCAGACTATGGCTACACCTTC. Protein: CASSVADYGYTF.

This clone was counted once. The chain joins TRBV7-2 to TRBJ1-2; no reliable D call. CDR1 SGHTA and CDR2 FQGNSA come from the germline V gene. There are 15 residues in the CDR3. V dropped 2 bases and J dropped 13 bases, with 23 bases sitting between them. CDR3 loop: CASSLSSGTRYPATF. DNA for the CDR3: TGTGCCAGCAGCTTAAGTTCGGGAACCCGATATCCCGCCACCTTC. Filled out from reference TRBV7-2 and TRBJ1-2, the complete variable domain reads GAGVSQSPSNKVTEKGKDVELRCDPISGHTALYWYRQSLGQGLEFLIYFQGNSAPDKSGLPSDRFSAERTGGSVSTLTIQRTQQEDSAVYLCASSLSSGTRYPATFGSGTRLTVV.

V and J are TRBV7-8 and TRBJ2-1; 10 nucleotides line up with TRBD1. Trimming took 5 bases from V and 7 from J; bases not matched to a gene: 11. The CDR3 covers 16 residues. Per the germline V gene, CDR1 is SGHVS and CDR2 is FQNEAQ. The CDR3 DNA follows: TGTGCCAGCAGCCCGTGGGGGGGACAGGGGAGAAATGAGCAGTTCTTC. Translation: CASSPWGGQGRNEQFF.

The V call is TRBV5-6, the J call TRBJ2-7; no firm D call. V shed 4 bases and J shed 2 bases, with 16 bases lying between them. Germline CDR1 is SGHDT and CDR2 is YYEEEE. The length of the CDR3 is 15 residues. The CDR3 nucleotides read TGTGCCAGCAGCGCTACATTGGCTCGGGCCTACGAGCAGTACTTC. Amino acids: CASSATLARAYEQYF.

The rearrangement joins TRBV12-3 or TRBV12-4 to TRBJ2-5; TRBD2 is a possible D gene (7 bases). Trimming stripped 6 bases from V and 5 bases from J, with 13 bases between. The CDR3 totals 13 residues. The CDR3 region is CASREQGGETQYF. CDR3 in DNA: TGTGCCAGCAGAGAACAGGGAGGGGAGACCCAGTACTTC.

The CDR3 sequence is CASSFPGANYGYTF. The CDR3 nucleotides read TGTGCCAGCAGTTTTCCAGGGGCGAACTATGGCTACACCTTC. The chain couples TRBV25-1 to TRBJ1-2; D may be TRBD1 (6 bases). The CDR3 is made up of 14 amino acids. V gave up 5 bases and J gave up 2 bases, with 12 bases separating them. Looked up from germline, CDR1 is MGHDK and CDR2 is SYGVNS.

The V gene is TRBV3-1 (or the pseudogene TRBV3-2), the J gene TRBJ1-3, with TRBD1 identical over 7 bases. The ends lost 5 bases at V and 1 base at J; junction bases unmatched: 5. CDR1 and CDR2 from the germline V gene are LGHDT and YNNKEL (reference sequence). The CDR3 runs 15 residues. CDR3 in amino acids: CASSVAGGSGNTIYF. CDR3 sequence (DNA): TGTGCCAGCAGCGTAGCAGGGGGTTCTGGAAACACCATATATTTT.

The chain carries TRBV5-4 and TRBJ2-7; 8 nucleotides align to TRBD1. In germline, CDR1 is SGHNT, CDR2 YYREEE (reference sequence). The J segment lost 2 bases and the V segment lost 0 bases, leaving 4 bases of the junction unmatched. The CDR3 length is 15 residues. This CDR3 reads CASSLGQGATYEQYF. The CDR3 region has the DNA TGTGCCAGCAGCTTGGGGCAGGGGGCGACCTACGAGCAGTACTTC.

CDR3 residues: CASSPLPGLAGTYNEQFF. CDR3 nucleotide sequence: TGCGCCAGCAGCCCCTTACCGGGACTAGCGGGGACCTACAATGAGCAGTTCTTC. The chain combines TRBV4-3 with TRBJ2-1, with 13 nucleotides matching TRBD2. Per germline, CDR1 LGHNA and CDR2 YSLEER. The CDR3 totals 18 residues. The junction had 8 bases not matched to a gene; V was cut back by 4 bases and J by 2 bases.

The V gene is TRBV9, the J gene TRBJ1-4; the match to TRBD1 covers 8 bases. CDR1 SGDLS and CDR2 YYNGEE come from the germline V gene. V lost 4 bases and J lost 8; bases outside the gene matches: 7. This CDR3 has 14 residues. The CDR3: CASSPPGQVEKLFF. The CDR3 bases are TGTGCCAGCAGCCCCCCGGGACAGGTGGAAAAACTGTTTTTT.

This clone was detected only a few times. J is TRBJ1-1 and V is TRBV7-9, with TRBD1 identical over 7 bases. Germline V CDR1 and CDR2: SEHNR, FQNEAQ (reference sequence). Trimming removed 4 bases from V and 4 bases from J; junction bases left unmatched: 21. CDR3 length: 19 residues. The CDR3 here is CASSSSIGQVTVSGTEAFF. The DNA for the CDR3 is TGTGCCAGCAGCTCTTCAATTGGACAGGTGACTGTGAGTGGCACTGAAGCTTTCTTT. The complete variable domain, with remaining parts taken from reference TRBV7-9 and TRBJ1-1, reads DTGVSQNPRHKITKRGQNVTFRCDPISEHNRLYWYRQTLGQGPEFLTYFQNEAQLEKSRLLSDRFSAERPKGSFSTLEIQRTEQGDSAMYLCASSSSIGQVTVSGTEAFFGQGTRLTVV.

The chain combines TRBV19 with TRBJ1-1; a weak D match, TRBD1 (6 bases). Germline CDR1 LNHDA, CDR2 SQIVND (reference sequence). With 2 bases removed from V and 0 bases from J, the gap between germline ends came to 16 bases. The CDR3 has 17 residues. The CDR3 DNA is TGTGCCAGTAGTATACAGACAGGACGTGCCCTGAACACTGAAGCTTTCTTT. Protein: CASSIQTGRALNTEAFF.

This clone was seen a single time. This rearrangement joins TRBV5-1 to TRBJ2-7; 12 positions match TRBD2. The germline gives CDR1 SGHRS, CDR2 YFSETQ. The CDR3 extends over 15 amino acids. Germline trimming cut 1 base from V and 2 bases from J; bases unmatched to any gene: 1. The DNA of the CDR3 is TGCGCCAGCAGCTTGTCTAGCGGGGGGGCCTACGAGCAGTACTTC. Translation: CASSLSSGGAYEQYF.

This CDR3 is CASSSRQADGTDTQYF. The CDR3, as DNA: TGTGCCAGCAGCTCAAGACAGGCCGACGGCACAGATACGCAGTATTTT. The chain couples TRBV11-3 to TRBJ2-3, with a weak D call TRBD1 (6 bases). The CDR3 totals 16 residues. V gave up 4 bases and J gave up 1 base, with 15 bases separating them. From germline, CDR1 is SGHNT and CDR2 YENEEA.

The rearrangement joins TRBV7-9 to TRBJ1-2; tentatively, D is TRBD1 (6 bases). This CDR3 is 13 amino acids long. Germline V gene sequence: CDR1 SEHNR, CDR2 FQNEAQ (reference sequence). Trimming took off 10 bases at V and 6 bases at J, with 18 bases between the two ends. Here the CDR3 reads CATDPGGGNGYTF. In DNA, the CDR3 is TGTGCCACGGACCCTGGGGGGGGCAATGGCTACACCTTC.

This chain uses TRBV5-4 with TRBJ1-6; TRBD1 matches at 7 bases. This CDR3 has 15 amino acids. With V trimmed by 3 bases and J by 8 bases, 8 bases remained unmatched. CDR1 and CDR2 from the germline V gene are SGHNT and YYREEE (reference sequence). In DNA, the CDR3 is TGTGCCAGCAGCTCTAAGACAGGGCATGATTCACCCCTCCACTTT. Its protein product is CASSSKTGHDSPLHF.